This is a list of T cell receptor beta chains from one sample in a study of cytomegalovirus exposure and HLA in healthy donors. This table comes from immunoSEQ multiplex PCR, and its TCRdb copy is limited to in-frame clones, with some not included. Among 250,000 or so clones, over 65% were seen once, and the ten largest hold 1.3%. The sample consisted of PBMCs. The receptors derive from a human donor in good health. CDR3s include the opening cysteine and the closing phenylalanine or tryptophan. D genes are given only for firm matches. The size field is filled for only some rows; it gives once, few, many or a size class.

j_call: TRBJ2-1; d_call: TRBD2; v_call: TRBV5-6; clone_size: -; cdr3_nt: TGTGCCAGCAGCTCGGGACTAGATGAGCAGTTCTTC; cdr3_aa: CASSSGLDEQFF
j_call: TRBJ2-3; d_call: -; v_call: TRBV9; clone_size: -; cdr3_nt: TGTGCCAGCAGCGTAGCCCTCTCCTCCGCGACGCAGTATTTT; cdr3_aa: CASSVALSSATQYF
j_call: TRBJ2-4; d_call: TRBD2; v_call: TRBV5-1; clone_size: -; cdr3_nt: TGCGCCAGCAGCTGGAGCGGGAGTGGTGCCAAAAACATTCAGTACTTC; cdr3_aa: CASSWSGSGAKNIQYF
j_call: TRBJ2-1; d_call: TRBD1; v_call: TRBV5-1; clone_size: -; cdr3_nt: TGCGCCAGCAGCCCTGGGAGGGACAGGGGGGATGAGCAGTTCTTC; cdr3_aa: CASSPGRDRGDEQFF
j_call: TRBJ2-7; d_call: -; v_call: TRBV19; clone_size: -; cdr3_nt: TGTGCCAGTAGTATCGGGCAGGGGACCTACGAGCAGTACTTC; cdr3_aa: CASSIGQGTYEQYF
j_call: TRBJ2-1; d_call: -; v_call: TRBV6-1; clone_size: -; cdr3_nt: TGTGCCAGCAGTGTGGAGGTTCTCAATGAGCAGTTCTTC; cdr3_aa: CASSVEVLNEQFF
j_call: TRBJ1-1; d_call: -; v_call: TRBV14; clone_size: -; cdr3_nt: TGTGCCAGCAGCCAAGTCCATTACACTGAAGCTTTCTTT; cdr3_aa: CASSQVHYTEAFF
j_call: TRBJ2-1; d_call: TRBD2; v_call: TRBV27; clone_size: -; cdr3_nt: TGTGCCAGCAAGGGACTAGCGGACCCGAGCTCCTACAATGAGCAGTTCTTC; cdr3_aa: CASKGLADPSSYNEQFF
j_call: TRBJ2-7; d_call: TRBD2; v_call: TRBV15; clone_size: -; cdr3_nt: TGTGCCACCAGCAGAGGGGCTGGGGGAGGGAGCTCCTACGAGCAGTACTTC; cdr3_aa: CATSRGAGGGSSYEQYF
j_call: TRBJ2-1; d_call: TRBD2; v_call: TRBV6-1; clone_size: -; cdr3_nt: TGTGCCAGCAGTGGACTAGCGGGAGGCCACAATGAGCAGTTCTTC; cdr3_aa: CASSGLAGGHNEQFF
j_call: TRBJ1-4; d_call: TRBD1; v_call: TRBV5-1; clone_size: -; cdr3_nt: TGCGCCAGCAGCCCTGGACAGGCGGCAACTAATGAAAAACTGTTTTTT; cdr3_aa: CASSPGQAATNEKLFF
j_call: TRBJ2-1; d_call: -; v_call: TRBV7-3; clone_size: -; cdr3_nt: TGTGCCAGCAGCTTATTTGCGAGTAGCTCCTACAATGAGCAGTTCTTC; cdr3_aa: CASSLFASSSYNEQFF
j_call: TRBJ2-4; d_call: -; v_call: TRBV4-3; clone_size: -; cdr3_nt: TGCGCCAGCAGCCAAGATCGGGGGACAGCCAAAAACATTCAGTACTTC; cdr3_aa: CASSQDRGTAKNIQYF
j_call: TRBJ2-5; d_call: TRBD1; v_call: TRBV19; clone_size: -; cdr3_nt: TGTGCCAGTAGTTCCTGGACAGGCCTCCAAGAGACCCAGTACTTC; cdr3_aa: CASSSWTGLQETQYF
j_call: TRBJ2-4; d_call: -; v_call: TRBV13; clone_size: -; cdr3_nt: TGTGCCAGCAGCTTAAGGGCAGGGTCTGGGAACATTCAGTACTTC; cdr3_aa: CASSLRAGSGNIQYF
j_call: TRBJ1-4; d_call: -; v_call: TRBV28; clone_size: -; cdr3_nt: TGTGCCAGCAGGGCCGAAGAAAAACTGTTTTTT; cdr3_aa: CASRAEEKLFF
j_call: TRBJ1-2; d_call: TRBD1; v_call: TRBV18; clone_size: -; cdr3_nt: TGTGCCAGCTCACCAGAGGCAGGGGGCTTCGACTATGGCTACACCTTC; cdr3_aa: CASSPEAGGFDYGYTF
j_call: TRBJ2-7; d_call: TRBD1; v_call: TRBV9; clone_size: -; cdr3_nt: TGTGCCAGCAGCGTAGATGGAACAGGGGTTGACGAGCAGTACTTC; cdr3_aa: CASSVDGTGVDEQYF
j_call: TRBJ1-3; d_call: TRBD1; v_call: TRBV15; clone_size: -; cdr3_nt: TGTGCCACCAGCTACGACAGGGCTGGAAACACCATATATTTT; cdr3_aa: CATSYDRAGNTIYF
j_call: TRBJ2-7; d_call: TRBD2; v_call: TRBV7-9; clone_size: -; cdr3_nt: TGTGCCAGCAGCGAAATCTCTAGCGGTACCTCCTACGAGCAGTACTTC; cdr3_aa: CASSEISSGTSYEQYF
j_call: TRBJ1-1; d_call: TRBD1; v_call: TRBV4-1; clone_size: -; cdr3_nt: TGCGCCAGCACCTCAACCCACCGAGGGGGCGGCACTGAAGCTTTCTTT; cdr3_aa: CASTSTHRGGGTEAFF
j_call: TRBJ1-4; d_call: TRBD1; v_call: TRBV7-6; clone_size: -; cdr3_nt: TGTGCCAGCAGCCCGCGGACAGGGGGAAAGTTTTATGAAAAACTGTTTTTT; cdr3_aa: CASSPRTGGKFYEKLFF
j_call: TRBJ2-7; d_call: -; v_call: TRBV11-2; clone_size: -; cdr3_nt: TGTGCCAGCAGCTTAGACAGGGCACGCGAGCAGTACTTC; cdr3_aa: CASSLDRAREQYF
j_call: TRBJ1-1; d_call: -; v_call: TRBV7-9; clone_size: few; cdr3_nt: TGTGCCAGCAGATGGCGGGACACTGAAGCTTTCTTT; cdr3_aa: CASRWRDTEAFF
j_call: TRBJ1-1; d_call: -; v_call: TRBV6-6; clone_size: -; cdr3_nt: TGTGCCAGCAGCCCTTCTACTGGGGGGGGTGAAGCTTTCTTT; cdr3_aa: CASSPSTGGGEAFF
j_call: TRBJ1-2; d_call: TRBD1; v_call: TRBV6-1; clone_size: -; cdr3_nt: TGTGCCAGCAGTTTCGGACAGGGGGTCACGAGGGGCTACACCTTC; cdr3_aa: CASSFGQGVTRGYTF
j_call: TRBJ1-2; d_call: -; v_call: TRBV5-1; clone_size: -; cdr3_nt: TGCGCCAGCAGCCCGAGATCCAGGGGCCGTGAGGGTGGCTACACCTTC; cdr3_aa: CASSPRSRGREGGYTF
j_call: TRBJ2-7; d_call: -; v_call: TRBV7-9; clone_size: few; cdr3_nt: TGTGCCAGCAGCCCCACGAGCCCCTACGAGCAGTACTTC; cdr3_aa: CASSPTSPYEQYF
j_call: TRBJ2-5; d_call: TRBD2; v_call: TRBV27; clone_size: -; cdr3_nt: TGTGCCAGCAGGTTGGAATGGGGCGGGAGTTTTGAGACCCAGTACTTC; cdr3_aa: CASRLEWGGSFETQYF
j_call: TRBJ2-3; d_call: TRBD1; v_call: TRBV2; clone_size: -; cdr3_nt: TGTGCCAGCAGTCGGGACAGGGGGGTCGATACGCAGTATTTT; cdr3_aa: CASSRDRGVDTQYF
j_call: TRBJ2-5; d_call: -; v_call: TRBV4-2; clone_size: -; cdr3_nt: TGTGCCAGCAGCCGAGGATTAGAGGGACAAGAGACCCAGTACTTC; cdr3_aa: CASSRGLEGQETQYF
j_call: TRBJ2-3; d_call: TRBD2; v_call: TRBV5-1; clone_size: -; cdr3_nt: TGCGCCAGCAGTTCCGGGACTAGCGGGACCCTCACAGATACGCAGTATTTT; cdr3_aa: CASSSGTSGTLTDTQYF
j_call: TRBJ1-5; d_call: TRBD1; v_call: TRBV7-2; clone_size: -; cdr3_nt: TGTGCCAGCACCCCTCAGGGGGATCAGCCCCAGCATTTT; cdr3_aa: CASTPQGDQPQHF
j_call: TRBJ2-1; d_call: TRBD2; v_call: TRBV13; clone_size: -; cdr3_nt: TGTGCCAGCGTACTCTCCAGACTAGCGGGCGCCAATGAGCAGTTCTTC; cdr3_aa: CASVLSRLAGANEQFF
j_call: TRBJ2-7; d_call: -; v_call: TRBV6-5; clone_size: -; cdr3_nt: TGTGCCAGCAGTTACAGGGACGGGGGATCACAGCAGTACTTC; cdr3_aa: CASSYRDGGSQQYF
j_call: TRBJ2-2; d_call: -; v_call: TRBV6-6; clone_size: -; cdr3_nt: TGTGCCAGCAGTATAACAGGGACCTCGAACACCGGGGAGCTGTTTTTT; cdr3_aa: CASSITGTSNTGELFF
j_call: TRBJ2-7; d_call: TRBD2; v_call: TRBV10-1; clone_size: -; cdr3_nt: TGCGCCAGCAGTGAATACTCTAGCGGGTCGGGGCAGTACTTC; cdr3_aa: CASSEYSSGSGQYF
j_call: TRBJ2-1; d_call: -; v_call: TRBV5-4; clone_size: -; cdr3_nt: TGTGCCAGCAGCGGTTTAGACAGGTTATCCTACAATGAGCAGTTCTTC; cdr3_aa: CASSGLDRLSYNEQFF
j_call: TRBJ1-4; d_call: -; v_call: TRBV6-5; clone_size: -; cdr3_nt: TGTGCCAGCAGCAGACAGGTTAATGAAAAACTGTTTTTT; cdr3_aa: CASSRQVNEKLFF
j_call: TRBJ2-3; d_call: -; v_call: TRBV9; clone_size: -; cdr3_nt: TGTGCCAGCAGCCCTTACGGGAGCCCCGCAGATACGCAGTATTTT; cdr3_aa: CASSPYGSPADTQYF
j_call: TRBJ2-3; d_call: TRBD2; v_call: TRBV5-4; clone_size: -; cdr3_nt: TGTGCCAGCAGAGAAGAAGTAGCGGGAGGGCGCACAGATACGCAGTATTTT; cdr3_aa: CASREEVAGGRTDTQYF
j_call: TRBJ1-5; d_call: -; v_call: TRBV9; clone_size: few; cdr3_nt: TGTGCCAGCAGCGCGAGGGTTTTTTTGGAGCCCCAGCATTTT; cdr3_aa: CASSARVFLEPQHF
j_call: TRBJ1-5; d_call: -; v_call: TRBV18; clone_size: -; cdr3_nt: TGTGCCAGCTCACCGGGGCAGCTCAATCAGCCCCAGCATTTT; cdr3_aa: CASSPGQLNQPQHF
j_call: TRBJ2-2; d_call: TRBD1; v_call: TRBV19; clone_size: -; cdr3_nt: TGTGCCAGCCGTGGGACAGCTCTCAACACCGGGGAGCTGTTTTTT; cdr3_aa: CASRGTALNTGELFF
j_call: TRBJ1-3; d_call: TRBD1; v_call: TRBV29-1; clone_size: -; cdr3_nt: TGCAGCGCCGGACAGGGGGTGGCTAGAAACACCATATATTTT; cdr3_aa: CSAGQGVARNTIYF
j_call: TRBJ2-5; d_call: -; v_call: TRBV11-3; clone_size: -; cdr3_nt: TGTGCCAGCAGCCCTTCCAGGGGTGAGGAGACCCAGTACTTC; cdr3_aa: CASSPSRGEETQYF
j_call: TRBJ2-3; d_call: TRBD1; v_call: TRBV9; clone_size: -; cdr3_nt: TGTGCCAGCAGCGTAGAGGGACAGGCCAATACGCAGTATTTT; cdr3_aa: CASSVEGQANTQYF
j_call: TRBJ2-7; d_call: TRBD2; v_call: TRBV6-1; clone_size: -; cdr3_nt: TGTGCCAGCAGGGGGACTAGCATAGGGTCCGAGCAGTACTTC; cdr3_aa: CASRGTSIGSEQYF
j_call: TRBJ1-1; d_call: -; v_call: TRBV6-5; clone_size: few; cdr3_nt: TGTGCCAGCAGTTACTCTCGAGGAACTGAAGCTTTCTTT; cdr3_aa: CASSYSRGTEAFF
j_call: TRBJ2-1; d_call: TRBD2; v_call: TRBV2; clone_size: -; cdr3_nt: TGTGCCAGCAGAGCCTCCGGCGGGAGGGCCGCTGAGCAGTTCTTC; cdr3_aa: CASRASGGRAAEQFF
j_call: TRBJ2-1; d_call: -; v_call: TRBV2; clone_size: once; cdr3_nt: TGTGCCAGCAGTGAAGCGCGATGGAATGAGCAGTTCTTC; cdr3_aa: CASSEARWNEQFF